The table lists the clone carrying this T cell receptor (beta chain) with a count of one. No antigen is known for it. From germline, CDR1 is MNHEY and CDR2 SVGAGI. Unmatched junction bases numbered 12, after V lost 4 bases and J lost 11 bases. The CDR3 runs 14 residues. This sample was included in a study of T cells after posttransplantation cyclophosphamide. Busulfan-fludarabine conditioning, marrow transplant, and cyclophosphamide on days +3 and +4 were administered. Findings of the study overall: Donor CD8+ memory clones often dominated recipient blood repertoires at later times. TRB overlap between skin or GI tissue T cells and blood was limited. TRB clonality was highly associated with recipient CMV seropositivity and reactivation.

Sequencing was performed with immunoSEQ multiplex PCR; in TCRdb, only in-frame clones are kept and a portion is missing. The sample yields 9,500 to 12,000 clones, 80% to 95% seen once. The genes are TRBV6-5 and TRBJ1-1, with 8 nucleotides matching TRBD1. The sample was PBMCs, taken after allogeneic stem cell transplant with posttransplant cyclophosphamide. The clonotype comes from a female patient younger than 45 who received an allogeneic stem cell transplant from an unrelated donor, was CMV-positive, and had no GVHD. Some T cells may arise from the graft donor. In DNA, the CDR3 is TGTGCCAGCAGTTTCCACGGACAGGGAGGGTCCGCTTTCTTT. It yields the protein CASSFHGQGGSAFF.